This TCR beta chain was observed in a study of cytomegalovirus exposure and HLA in healthy donors. General study points: Analysis performed later found approximately 17,000 TCR beta sequences associated with HLA alleles at 0.05 false discovery rate. What a later analysis showed was that several of the most significant clusters appeared linked to common viral pathogens. As a later analysis revealed, the rate of TCR association differed by HLA locus, with DRB1 most and HLA-C fewest.

This PCR relied on a set of 60 Vbeta primers and 13 Jbeta primers. The protocol was immunoSEQ multiplex PCR, while the TCRdb copy is restricted to in-frame clones and leaves out a portion. This table holds about 140,000 clones. Concerning this clone: Antigen specificity is unknown.

The germline gives CDR1 SGHRS, CDR2 YFSETQ. The CDR3 runs to 14 residues. V was clipped by 3 bases and J by 6 bases, with 13 bases between them. The source is a male donor in good health and CMV-seronegative. The chain links TRBV5-1 to TRBJ1-5, with no clear D. The sample consisted of PBMCs. CDR3 in amino acids: CASSSGEGGQPQHF. The CDR3 DNA reads as TGCGCCAGCAGCTCCGGGGAGGGAGGTCAGCCCCAGCATTTT. Looking up the rest from reference TRBV5-1 and TRBJ1-5 gives the full variable domain: KAGVTQTPRYLIKTRGQQVTLSCSPISGHRSVSWYQQTPGQGLQFLFEYFSETQRNKGNFPGRFSGRQFSNSRSEMNVSTLELGDSALYLCASSSGEGGQPQHFGDGTRLSIL.